This section outlines one TCR beta chain sequence together with its context. The sample belongs to a study of technical replicates of blood from a handful of donors. This table comes from immunoSEQ multiplex PCR, and its TCRdb copy is limited to in-frame clones, with some not included. The sample has about 72,000 clones; just under 97% are singletons. The CDR3 is made up of 14 amino acids. Germline V lookup: CDR1 SGHAT, CDR2 FQNNGV. The chain has TRBV11-2 and TRBJ2-1, with 7 bases aligning to TRBD2. This receptor was taken from a human donor in good health. Specimen: T cells isolated from PBMCs. Here the CDR3 DNA reads TGTGCAGTATCGGGGGAGGGGACTCACAATGAGCAGTTCTTC. It yields the protein CAVSGEGTHNEQFF.